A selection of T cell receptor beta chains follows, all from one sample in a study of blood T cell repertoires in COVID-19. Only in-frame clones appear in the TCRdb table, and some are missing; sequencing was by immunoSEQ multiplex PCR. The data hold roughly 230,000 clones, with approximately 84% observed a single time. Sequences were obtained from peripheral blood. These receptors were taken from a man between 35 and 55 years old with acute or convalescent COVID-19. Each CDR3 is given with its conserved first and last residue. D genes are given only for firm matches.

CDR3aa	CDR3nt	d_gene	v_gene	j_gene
CASSRSEAKNIQYF	TGTGCCAGTAGTCGCAGTGAAGCCAAAAACATTCAGTACTTC	.	TRBV19	TRBJ2-4
CASSLMGAGWNTEAFF	TGCGCCAGCAGCTTAATGGGGGCAGGTTGGAACACTGAAGCTTTCTTT	.	TRBV5-1	TRBJ1-1
CASSLSGPTGELFF	TGTGCCAGCAGTTTATCGGGGCCCACCGGGGAGCTGTTTTTT	.	TRBV27	TRBJ2-2
CASSLAGGRNEQFF	TGTGCCAGCAGCTTAGCCGGGGGACGGAATGAGCAGTTCTTC	.	TRBV7-2	TRBJ2-1
CAWNTGVSYEQYF	TGTGCCTGGAACACAGGGGTGTCCTACGAGCAGTACTTC	TRBD1	TRBV30	TRBJ2-7
CSGRTGWNEQFF	TGCAGCGGCCGGACAGGGTGGAATGAGCAGTTCTTC	TRBD1	TRBV29-1	TRBJ2-1
CSVVRGTEAFF	TGCAGCGTTGTCAGGGGCACTGAAGCTTTCTTT	.	TRBV29-1	TRBJ1-1
CASSTGGINTGELFF	TGCGCCAGCAGCACTGGGGGGATAAACACCGGGGAGCTGTTTTTT	.	TRBV10-1	TRBJ2-2
CASSFREDTQYF	TGCGCCAGCAGTTTCCGGGAAGATACGCAGTATTTT	.	TRBV5-1	TRBJ2-3
CASSHGTGLYEQYF	TGTGCCAGCAGCCACGGGACAGGGCTTTACGAGCAGTACTTC	TRBD1	TRBV14	TRBJ2-7
CASSQNLAGGQETQYF	TGTGCCAGCAGCCAGAACTTAGCGGGGGGACAAGAGACCCAGTACTTC	TRBD2	TRBV3-1/TRBV3-2	TRBJ2-5
CSGAGGTDTQYF	TGCAGTGGGGCAGGGGGCACAGATACGCAGTATTTT	.	TRBV29-1	TRBJ2-3
CASSSWTSGNYEQYF	TGTGCCAGCAGCTCTTGGACTAGCGGTAACTACGAGCAGTACTTC	TRBD2	TRBV7-9	TRBJ2-7
CASSTRGGEQYF	TGTGCCAGTAGTACCAGGGGTGGCGAGCAGTACTTC	.	TRBV19	TRBJ2-7
CASSPLSEQFF	TGTGCCAGCAGCCCTCTCTCTGAGCAGTTCTTC	.	TRBV2	TRBJ2-1
CAMGGDANYGYTF	TGTGCCATGGGGGGAGACGCTAACTATGGCTACACCTTC	.	TRBV5-4	TRBJ1-2
CASSLVASSPLHF	TGTGCCAGCAGTTTGGTAGCAAGTTCACCCCTCCACTTT	.	TRBV27	TRBJ1-6